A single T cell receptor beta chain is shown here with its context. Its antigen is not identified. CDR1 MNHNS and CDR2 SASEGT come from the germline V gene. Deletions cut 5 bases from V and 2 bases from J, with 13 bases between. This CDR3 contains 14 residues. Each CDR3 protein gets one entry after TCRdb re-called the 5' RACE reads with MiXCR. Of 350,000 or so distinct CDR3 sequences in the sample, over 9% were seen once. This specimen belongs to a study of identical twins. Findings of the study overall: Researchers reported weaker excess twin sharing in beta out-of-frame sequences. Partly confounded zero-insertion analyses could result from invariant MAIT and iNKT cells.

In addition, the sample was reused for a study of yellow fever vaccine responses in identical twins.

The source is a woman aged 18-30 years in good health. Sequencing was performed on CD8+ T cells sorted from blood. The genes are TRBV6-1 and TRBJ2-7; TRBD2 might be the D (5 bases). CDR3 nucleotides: TGTGCCAGCAGTCCCGCGGCGGGCCCCTACGAGCAGTACGTC. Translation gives CASSPAAGPYEQYV.